The clone carrying this T cell receptor beta chain was observed a handful of times. Its target is not known. The sample comes from a study of blood T cells in healthy people across ages. Study findings and constraints: Percentage of naive T cells showed a strong correlation with TCR beta diversity.

CDR1 and CDR2 (germline): MNHEY, SVGAGI. V was trimmed by 6 bases and J by 8 bases, leaving 16 bases between them. The CDR3 is 14 residues long. With a J-beta primer mix and a sample-barcoded 5' primer, a second PCR ran roughly 6 to 11 cycles. TCRdb re-derived calls from the 5' RACE reads in MiXCR, one entry per CDR3 protein. Of 660,000 or so distinct CDR3 sequences listed, 45% to 65% are singletons. RNA extraction gave at least 5.5 micrograms of total RNA per sample. Input material: blood. This clonotype was obtained from a man aged 60 to 69 in good health. The chain carries TRBV6-5 and TRBJ1-4, with D possibly being TRBD1 (5 bases). The CDR3 bases are TGTGCCAGCAGGGCGCCCGGGACGAGAGAAAAACTGTTTTTT. It translates to CASRAPGTREKLFF.